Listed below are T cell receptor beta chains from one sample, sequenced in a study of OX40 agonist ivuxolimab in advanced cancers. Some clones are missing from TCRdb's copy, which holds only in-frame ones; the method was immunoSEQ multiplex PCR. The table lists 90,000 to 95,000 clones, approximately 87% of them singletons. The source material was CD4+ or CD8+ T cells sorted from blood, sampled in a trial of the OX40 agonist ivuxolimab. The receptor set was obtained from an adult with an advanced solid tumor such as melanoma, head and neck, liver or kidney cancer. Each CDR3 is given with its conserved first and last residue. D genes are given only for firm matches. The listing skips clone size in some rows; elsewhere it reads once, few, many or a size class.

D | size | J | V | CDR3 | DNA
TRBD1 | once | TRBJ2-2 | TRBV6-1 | CASSVQRTGGGELFF | TGTGCCAGCAGTGTCCAACGGACAGGGGGCGGGGAGCTGTTTTTT
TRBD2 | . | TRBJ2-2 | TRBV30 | CACMGTTHTGELFF | TGTGCCTGCATGGGGACTACCCACACCGGGGAGCTGTTTTTT
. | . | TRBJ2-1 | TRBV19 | CASSIGPVAPNEQFF | TGTGCCAGTAGTATAGGTCCCGTTGCCCCCAATGAGCAGTTCTTC
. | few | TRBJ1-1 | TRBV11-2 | CASSSAGGTEAFF | TGTGCCAGCAGCTCGGCAGGTGGCACTGAAGCTTTCTTT
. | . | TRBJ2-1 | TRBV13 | CASSLRSPLSSSYNEQFF | TGTGCCAGCAGCTTAAGGTCGCCTCTATCTAGCTCCTACAATGAGCAGTTCTTC
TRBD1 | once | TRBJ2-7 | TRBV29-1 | CSAQDRVVPYEQYF | TGCAGCGCTCAGGACAGGGTGGTCCCCTACGAGCAGTACTTC
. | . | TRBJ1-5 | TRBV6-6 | CASQIRGWQPQHF | TGTGCCAGCCAAATTCGAGGGTGGCAGCCCCAGCATTTT
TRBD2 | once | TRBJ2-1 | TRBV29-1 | CSVELAGYNEQFF | TGCAGCGTTGAACTAGCGGGGTACAATGAGCAGTTCTTC
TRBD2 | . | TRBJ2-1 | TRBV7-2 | CASRRTSGENEQFF | TGTGCCAGCCGCCGGACTAGCGGGGAGAATGAGCAGTTCTTC
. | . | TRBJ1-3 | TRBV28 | CASSLGGNTIYF | TGTGCCAGCAGTTTAGGGGGAAACACCATATATTTT
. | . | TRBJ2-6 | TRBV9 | CASSGLRSRAGANVLTF | TGTGCCAGCAGCGGCTTACGATCCAGGGCCGGGGCCAACGTCCTGACTTTC
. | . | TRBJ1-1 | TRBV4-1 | CASSQGVFSQTEAFF | TGCGCCAGCAGCCAAGGTGTATTCTCCCAGACTGAAGCTTTCTTT
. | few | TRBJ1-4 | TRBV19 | CASSHRSANEKLFF | TGTGCCAGTAGTCACAGGTCAGCGAATGAAAAACTGTTTTTT
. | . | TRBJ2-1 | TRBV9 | CASSVVAGGRGEQFF | TGTGCCAGCAGCGTTGTGGCAGGGGGGAGAGGTGAGCAGTTCTTC
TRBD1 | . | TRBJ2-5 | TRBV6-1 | CASSALTGGLGETQYF | TGTGCCAGCAGTGCCTTGACAGGGGGCTTAGGAGAGACCCAGTACTTC
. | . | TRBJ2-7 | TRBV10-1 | CASSDYSYEQYF | TGCGCCAGCAGTGACTATTCCTACGAGCAGTACTTC
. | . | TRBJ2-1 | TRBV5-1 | CASSLPRTTSSYNEQFF | TGCGCCAGCAGCTTGCCCCGGACTACTAGCTCCTACAATGAGCAGTTCTTC
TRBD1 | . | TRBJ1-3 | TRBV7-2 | CASSYGQGYGNTIYF | TGTGCCAGCAGCTACGGACAGGGCTACGGAAACACCATATATTTT
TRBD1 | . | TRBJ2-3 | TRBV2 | CASQRQGRWDTQYF | TGTGCCAGCCAAAGACAGGGACGTTGGGATACGCAGTATTTT
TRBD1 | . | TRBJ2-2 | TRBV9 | CASSARGQGANTGELFF | TGTGCCAGCAGCGCCCGAGGACAGGGCGCGAACACCGGGGAGCTGTTTTTT
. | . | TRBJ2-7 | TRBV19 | CASSIVAGGSYEQYF | TGTGCCAGTAGTATAGTGGCAGGGGGGAGCTACGAGCAGTACTTC
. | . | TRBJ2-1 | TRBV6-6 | CASSPTGGEQFF | TGTGCCAGCAGCCCGACGGGTGGTGAGCAGTTCTTC
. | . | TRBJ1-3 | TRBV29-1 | CSFTATGNTIYF | TGCAGCTTTACAGCGACTGGAAACACCATATATTTT
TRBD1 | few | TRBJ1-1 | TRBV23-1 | CASTEGAEGAGMNTEAFF | TGCGCCAGCACCGAGGGGGCAGAGGGGGCGGGAATGAACACTGAAGCTTTCTTT
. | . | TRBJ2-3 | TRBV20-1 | CSARYTDTQYF | TGCAGTGCTAGGTATACAGATACGCAGTATTTT